This T cell receptor (beta chain) was retrieved from a study of cytomegalovirus exposure and HLA in healthy donors. Whole-study findings and limits: Data from an earlier analysis indicated that most TCR beta V segments were productive either about 87% or about 30% of the time.

The CDR3 covers 15 residues. Per the germline V gene, CDR1 is MGHRA and CDR2 is YSYEKL. V was cut by 3 bases and J by 4 bases, with 13 bases left in between. Primers included in the PCR were 60 Vbeta and 13 Jbeta primers. Produced via immunoSEQ multiplex PCR; TCRdb's table is partial and in-frame only. The table has under 200,000 clones, 86% seen once. The sample holds a few counts of this clone. Its target is unknown. The chain links TRBV4-1 to TRBJ1-3, with D hard to call. The specimen sequenced was PBMCs. The sequence came from a woman aged 25 to 39 in good health and CMV-seronegative. The CDR3 loop is CASSQGRSRGNTIYF. The CDR3 DNA reads TGCGCCAGCAGCCAGGGGAGGTCGAGGGGAAACACCATATATTTT.